This paragraph reports one T cell receptor (beta chain). This clone was recorded a few times. What antigen it recognizes has not been identified. Within one base of it there is no much larger clone, and no base qualities were kept. The immunoSEQ Assay, a bias-controlled multiplex PCR, was used to amplify TCRbeta CDR3 regions from genomic DNA. The original pipeline was this. The number of nucleated cells in each sample was estimated from the amplification of reference gene primers within the assay. Sequence reads were collapsed and filtered to measure the absolute abundance of every unique TCRbeta CDR3 rearrangement. Productive Simpson clonality was computed per sample as the square root of Simpson's diversity index over productive rearrangements. What TCRdb holds here is the immuneACCESS table cut down to in-frame rearrangements. Part of the clones is not present; checked against another copy, under half of the missing clones reflect an unresolved V gene, and the others are unexplained. Clone size and V and J calls were adopted from that table, with D and trimming inferred from the DNA. The table for this sample lists about 75,000 clones; more than 70% of them were counted only once. Around 20% of the sample belongs to the ten largest clones.

These data belong to a study of blood T cell repertoires in COVID-19 (dated by TCRdb to the early 2020s). Turning to the overall study: Collaborator samples came from the United States, Italy and Spain and covered acute and convalescent phases of COVID-19. Nearly every sample came with metadata listing a de-identified subject ID, COVID-19 status, age in years and sex. HLA class I and class II types, where available, came from metadata supplied by the sample provider rather than from assay-based typing. The dataset comprised deeply sampled blood TCRbeta repertoires from subjects exposed to, actively infected with, or recovered from COVID-19. A freely available public database, intended as a resource for researchers studying the immune response to SARS-CoV-2, is where the repertoires were released. The samples were drawn from the first 160 participants of the ongoing ImmuneRACE study and from more than 1,000 subjects provided by 6 global collaborators. The prospective study material was composed of cDNA or gDNA derived from T cells, B-cell-depleted T cells, or PBMCs.

Broad study findings and their caveats: Clinical and demographic metadata were provided uncurated, with the amount varying by source and participant.

V is pruned by 6 bases and J by 2 bases, leaving 9 bases of the junction without a gene match. The germline V gene (reference sequence) specifies LGHDT as CDR1 and YNNKEL as CDR2. Measured from the cysteine to the phenylalanine, the CDR3 is 15 residues long. Only the CDR3 region is kept as DNA, spanning 45 bases read in frame from base 1. Each collaborating institution followed its own protocols to collect whole blood in K2EDTA tubes. For TCRbeta analysis, collaborator samples were shipped as frozen whole blood, as isolated PBMCs, or as DNA extracted from either sample type. The sequence came from a human donor in a cohort sampled during active COVID-19. Rearrangement joined TRBV3-1 (or the pseudogene TRBV3-2) to TRBJ1-2; the central 7 bases match TRBD1. Sequencing was carried out using peripheral blood. The CDR3 region: CASRPPTGDNYGYTF. The nucleotide sequence is TGTGCCAGCAGGCCTCCCACAGGGGACAACTATGGCTACACCTTC.